These T cell receptor beta chains were read from a single sample in a study of blood T cells in healthy people across ages. One entry per CDR3 protein results from TCRdb running MiXCR on the 5' RACE reads. The repertoire consists of some 710,000 distinct CDR3 sequences, with about a fifth occurring once and the leading ten covering about 20%. The material sequenced was blood. These receptors came from a man between 65 and 85 years old in good health. CDR3s include the opening cysteine and the closing phenylalanine or tryptophan. The order of the fields is clone size, J gene, D gene, V gene, CDR3 protein, CDR3 DNA. The D gene is left open where the match is weak. Expanded clones are given a class, and other clones once, few, many or no size at all.

few | TRBJ1-1 | . | TRBV5-1 | CASSADLERAFF | TGCGCCAGCAGCGCGGACCTCGAGAGGGCTTTCTTT
. | TRBJ1-2 | TRBD1 | TRBV19 | CASSMPGQGSYGYTF | TGTGCCAGTAGTATGCCGGGACAGGGGAGCTATGGCTACACCTTC
. | TRBJ1-3 | TRBD1 | TRBV6-6 | CASGKTGTSSGNTIYF | TGTGCCAGCGGAAAGACAGGGACGAGCTCTGGAAACACCATATATTTT
. | TRBJ1-6 | . | TRBV7-8 | CASSPVITAGAPLHF | TGTGCCAGCAGCCCGGTGATAACAGCGGGGGCACCCCTCCACTTT
. | TRBJ2-1 | . | TRBV6-1 | CASSEVMGPYNEQFF | TGTGCCAGCAGTGAAGTGATGGGGCCCTACAATGAGCAGTTCTTC
. | TRBJ2-3 | . | TRBV9 | CASSVMGSTDTQYF | TGTGCCAGCAGCGTAATGGGGAGCACAGATACGCAGTATTTT
. | TRBJ2-1 | TRBD2 | TRBV4-3 | CASSQELAGRRLNEQFF | TGCGCCAGCAGCCAAGAACTAGCGGGGCGACGTCTCAATGAGCAGTTCTTC
. | TRBJ2-5 | . | TRBV12-3/TRBV12-4 | CASSDHWETQYF | TGTGCCAGCAGCGACCATTGGGAGACCCAGTACTTC
few | TRBJ1-1 | . | TRBV20-1 | CSARVAAKAEAFF | TGCAGTGCTAGAGTCGCCGCGAAGGCTGAAGCTTTCTTT
. | TRBJ2-1 | . | TRBV9 | CASSVVGMGNEQFF | TGTGCCAGCAGCGTCGTGGGAATGGGGAATGAGCAGTTCTTC
. | TRBJ2-5 | . | TRBV10-3 | CAIGNGAIQETQYF | TGTGCCATCGGGAACGGGGCCATCCAAGAGACCCAGTACTTC
few | TRBJ2-1 | . | TRBV10-3 | CAINTGYEQFF | TGTGCCATCAATACAGGGTATGAGCAGTTCTTC
few | TRBJ2-3 | . | TRBV5-1 | CASSFDGSSTDTQYF | TGCGCCAGCAGCTTCGACGGATCTAGCACAGATACGCAGTATTTT
. | TRBJ2-7 | TRBD1 | TRBV6-5 | CASSYSTGGSYEQYF | TGTGCCAGCAGTTACTCGACAGGGGGCTCCTACGAGCAGTACTTC
few | TRBJ1-4 | TRBD1 | TRBV11-2 | CASSATGGNEKLFF | TGTGCCAGCAGCGCGACAGGGGGAAATGAAAAACTGTTTTTT
few | TRBJ2-2 | . | TRBV12-3/TRBV12-4 | CASSYRVDTGELFF | TGTGCCAGCAGTTATAGGGTGGACACCGGGGAGCTGTTTTTT
few | TRBJ2-5 | . | TRBV7-6 | CASSPPRYFSTQETQYF | TGTGCCAGCAGCCCACCTCGCTACTTTAGCACCCAAGAGACCCAGTACTTC
few | TRBJ1-6 | . | TRBV7-2 | CASSLWDSGNSPLHF | TGTGCCAGCAGCTTGTGGGATTCGGGGAATTCACCCCTCCACTTT
. | TRBJ2-3 | . | TRBV20-1 | CSARDQATQYF | TGCAGTGCTAGAGATCAGGCTACGCAGTATTTT
once | TRBJ2-1 | TRBD2 | TRBV7-8 | CASSGTSGRANEQFF | TGTGCCAGCAGCGGGACTAGCGGGAGGGCCAATGAGCAGTTCTTC
few | TRBJ2-1 | . | TRBV20-1 | CSAPPAGLSSYNEQFF | TGCAGTGCCCCCCCGGCAGGCCTAAGCTCCTACAATGAGCAGTTCTTC
. | TRBJ2-5 | TRBD2 | TRBV6-1 | CAIEGLAGILGTQYF | TGTGCCATCGAGGGCCTAGCGGGGATTTTGGGGACCCAGTACTTC
few | TRBJ2-3 | TRBD2 | TRBV7-2 | CASSLATSGVLHTQYF | TGTGCCAGCAGCTTAGCGACTAGCGGGGTGCTACATACGCAGTATTTT
few | TRBJ2-3 | TRBD2 | TRBV7-4 | CASSWWGLAGPDTQYF | TGTGCCAGCAGCTGGTGGGGACTAGCGGGCCCAGATACGCAGTATTTT
. | TRBJ2-4 | TRBD2 | TRBV28 | CASSLKGMGLAGPLAKNIQYF | TGTGCCAGCAGTTTAAAAGGGATGGGTCTAGCGGGTCCACTAGCCAAAAACATTCAGTACTTC
. | TRBJ1-4 | . | TRBV25-1 | CASSESFGQLSNEKLFF | TGTGCCAGCAGTGAATCCTTCGGGCAGCTATCAAATGAAAAACTGTTTTTT
few | TRBJ2-3 | . | TRBV5-8 | CASSFVPPPTDTQYF | TGTGCCAGCAGCTTCGTCCCCCCCCCCACAGATACGCAGTATTTT
few | TRBJ1-2 | . | TRBV7-2 | CASSLGQEYGYTF | TGTGCCAGCAGCTTAGGACAGGAATATGGCTACACCTTC
. | TRBJ2-2 | . | TRBV18 | CASSPPLDTGELFF | TGTGCCAGCTCACCACCTCTGGACACCGGGGAGCTGTTTTTT
. | TRBJ2-7 | TRBD1 | TRBV14 | CASSRQGRGEQYF | TGTGCCAGCAGCCGACAGGGCCGGGGAGAGCAGTACTTC
. | TRBJ1-2 | . | TRBV28 | CASRTVPYGYTF | TGTGCCAGCAGGACAGTTCCCTATGGCTACACCTTC
. | TRBJ1-1 | TRBD1 | TRBV6-2/TRBV6-3 | CASRATGTGGAGTEAFF | TGTGCCAGCAGGGCGACCGGGACAGGGGGCGCGGGCACTGAAGCTTTCTTT
many | TRBJ1-1 | . | TRBV7-9 | CASSFPLNTEAFF | TGTGCCAGCAGTTTCCCACTAAACACTGAAGCTTTCTTT
few | TRBJ2-7 | . | TRBV20-1 | CSARAAGEAYEQYF | TGCAGTGCTAGAGCCGCCGGGGAGGCCTACGAGCAGTACTTC
few | TRBJ2-7 | . | TRBV4-1 | CASSQDRLAHEQYF | TGCGCCAGCAGCCAAGATCGATTAGCTCACGAGCAGTACTTC
. | TRBJ2-2 | . | TRBV7-9 | CASSPGETSTGELFF | TGTGCCAGCAGCCCGGGAGAAACTAGTACCGGGGAGCTGTTTTTT
. | TRBJ2-7 | . | TRBV20-1 | CSARTGDFYEQYF | TGCAGTGCTAGGACGGGTGATTTCTACGAGCAGTACTTC
once | TRBJ1-2 | . | TRBV28 | CASSLEGQRGGYTF | TGTGCCAGCAGTTTAGAGGGTCAGCGTGGTGGCTACACCTTC
many | TRBJ2-1 | . | TRBV6-2/TRBV6-3 | CASRQGYNEQFF | TGTGCCAGCAGACAGGGATACAATGAGCAGTTCTTC
. | TRBJ2-3 | . | TRBV4-1 | CASSQDPYNLGGAADTQYF | TGCGCCAGCAGCCAAGATCCGTACAACCTAGGGGGTGCGGCCGATACGCAGTATTTT
. | TRBJ1-3 | . | TRBV27 | CASSFAGPSSGNTIYF | TGTGCCAGCAGTTTCGCGGGGCCTAGCTCTGGAAACACCATATATTTT
. | TRBJ2-7 | TRBD1 | TRBV28 | CASSTPYRDRPSYEQYF | TGTGCCAGCAGTACCCCCTACCGGGACAGGCCCTCCTACGAGCAGTACTTC
few | TRBJ2-5 | . | TRBV19 | CASNQGGKIQETQYF | TGTGCCAGCAACCAGGGGGGGAAAATCCAAGAGACCCAGTACTTC
few | TRBJ2-5 | . | TRBV20-1 | CSANGQTEYQETQYF | TGCAGTGCCAACGGACAGACCGAGTACCAAGAGACCCAGTACTTC
. | TRBJ2-4 | TRBD2 | TRBV10-3 | CAISDSSGGRNIQYF | TGTGCCATCAGTGACAGTAGCGGGGGTAGAAACATTCAGTACTTC